This T cell receptor (beta chain) was profiled in a study of cytomegalovirus exposure and HLA in healthy donors listed by TCRdb under 2017. In terms of the full investigation: In an earlier analysis of several hundred of the donors, 276 Gb of sequence data and roughly 100 million unique TCR beta sequences from 150 million to 200 million T cells were reported. Typing coverage differed by locus: A, B, C, DRB1 and DQB1 were typed in roughly 620-630 donors, DQA1 in around 500, DPA1 in 600 to 610, and DPB1 in approximately 450. Because of strong linkage in the cohort, a handful of DR-DQ haplotypes were treated as single units for association and clustering. High-throughput TCR immunosequencing, statistical association of individual TCRs with disease status, and machine learning were combined to predict cytomegalovirus infection status. An earlier analysis of 587 of the donors used high-throughput TCR beta sequencing to judge whether each TCR beta V gene segment behaved as functional or pseudogenic. Rather than using new phenotypic data, the later analysis identified candidate immune exposures from TCR beta sequences and from how often those sequences occurred across donors. HLA typing covered class I and class II loci at four-digit resolution. A later genetic analysis used genome-wide SNP genotypes for about 60% of the roughly 670 donors, treating that subset as a discovery cohort. Among a few hundred genotyped donors of the cohort, an average of around 240,000 unique TCR beta nucleotide sequences were sequenced per donor, around 18% of them non-productive. A later analysis re-examined previously published TCR beta repertoires from 500 to 700 donors and added high-resolution HLA genotyping to investigate patterns of TCR occurrence. Donor age, sex, ethnicity and CMV serostatus were compiled together with the repertoire data. In addition to the first cohort of around 670 subjects, a separate validation cohort of 120 different subjects was used. All discovery cohort repertoires had been generated using a single sequencing platform. An early release that covered 640 HLA-typed donors contained about 300 gigabases of sequencing data and around 85 million unique TCR sequences. The aim of the study was to test whether cataloging public T cell receptors could identify signatures of past pathogen exposure. The study profiled the T cell repertoires of hundreds of subjects by immunosequencing and related them to cytomegalovirus serostatus. Of the 398 genotyped donors, roughly 80% were placed in the genetic ancestry cluster associated with self-reported Caucasian donors.

Library preparation was by the immunoSEQ multiplex PCR assay. The multiplex PCR relied on a mix of 60 forward primers for TCR Vbeta segments and 13 reverse primers for TCR Jbeta segments. The CDR3 region of rearranged TCR beta genes was amplified from genomic DNA by a multiplex PCR assay. On the Illumina HiSeq System, the amplified TCR beta libraries were sequenced as 87-base-pair reads. On the study's bioinformatics: In a later analysis, around 80 million unique TCR beta chains were counted across the roughly 610 repertoires, and approximately 9.9 million of these chains were shared by at least two donors. To remove PCR and sequencing errors, raw reads were error-corrected and collapsed into unique sequences using a nearest-neighbor algorithm that merged closely related sequences. To assign V, D and J gene segments, CDR3 sequences were aligned to IMGT reference sequences. For a sequence to be retained, at least a six-nucleotide match to both a V gene segment and a J gene segment was required. Rearrangements were classified as productive when the CDR3 lacked stop codons and remained in frame with V and J, and all other rearrangements were classified as non-productive. CDR3 was defined by IMGT convention, running from the second conserved V-encoded cysteine to the conserved J-encoded phenylalanine. In an earlier analysis of more than 550 of the donors, sequences lacking an unambiguous match to a single V gene segment were excluded. In an earlier analysis of several hundred of the donors, V segments were called functional above 56.7% productive rearrangements and were called segregating when the between-donor standard deviation exceeded 5%. A statistical classification framework was developed to diagnose cytomegalovirus status using the catalog of TCR beta chain sequences. In a later analysis, TCR nucleotide sequences were compared against IMGT/GENE-DB human TR gene sequences so that V and J genes could be assigned. Using the TCRdist pipeline, a later analysis assigned CDR3 sequences along with most-parsimonious VDJ recombination scenarios. A later analysis defined each TCR beta chain by its CDR3 amino acid sequence plus V-gene family, and excluded reads lacking a unique V-gene family. In a later analysis, 450 to 600 highly shared, low-generation-probability nucleotide sequences were removed to address suspected cross-contamination and a sequencing artifact. A later analysis calculated a clonal expansion index for each public chain from normalized within-repertoire ranks of inferred template counts. A later analysis computed generation probabilities with a VDJ recombination model fitted to out-of-frame rearrangements, and checked the results against IGoR. A later analysis scored TCR-TCR, TCR-HLA and TCR-CMV co-occurrence with hypergeometric tests, applying a repertoire-size bias correction to TCR pairs. In a later analysis, false discovery rates were estimated by permuting HLA or CMV assignments 20 times. In a later analysis, co-occurring TCRs were grouped using DBSCAN, and TCRdist sequence similarity was added for clustering within HLA-allele-positive subsets. Repertoires with fewer than 30,000 or more than 120,000 public chains, plus five repertoires with anomalous nucleotide sharing, were excluded from co-occurrence clustering. The clones in this table, taken by TCRdb from immuneACCESS, are in-frame only. Not every clone is retained; where verified, under half of the shortfall comes from an unresolved V gene, and the cause of the rest is unknown. The V and J calls and the clone size are those of that table, but D and trimming were determined from the DNA. The sample's table covers tens of thousands of clones. Of the sample, approximately 1% falls within the top ten clones.

The cohort was made up of 500 to 800 healthy bone marrow donors. At the time of sampling, every cohort member was nominally healthy, though immune exposures that went unrecorded were likely present. The donor was CMV seronegative and was included in the group of hundreds of seronegative cohort members. A peripheral blood sample was provided by each donor, and peripheral blood mononuclear cells were used for TCR beta sequencing. The Qiagen DNeasy Blood Extraction Kit was used to extract genomic DNA from the blood cell samples. Comment on this clone: Its antigen remains undetermined.

General conclusions and limits of the study: The only immune exposure information available for the cohort was CMV serostatus. In a later genetic analysis, a missense DCLRE1C variant was associated with V-gene and J-gene trimming of TCR beta chains, and the association was replicated in an independent cohort. In a later analysis, 15,000 to 20,000 TCR beta sequences were associated with specific HLA alleles at a false discovery rate of 0.05. In a later genetic analysis, fewer N-insertions in productive TCRs were reported among donors in an Asian-associated ancestry cluster than the approximately 670-donor mean. Compared with equally common non-associated chains, HLA-associated TCR beta chains in a later analysis were more clonally expanded and had lower generation probabilities. Because counts were too low, 15 to 20 rarely observed V segments, including chromosome 9 orphons, were excluded from the earlier analysis of around 640 of the donors. Because HLA typing was missing for some donors at each locus, association tests included only the typed subset. When HLA alleles, especially DR and DQ, strongly co-occurred, TCR associations were difficult to assign to individual alleles. A later analysis found that most CMV-associated TCR beta chains appeared HLA-restricted, with HLA associations seemingly driven largely by CMV exposure. The classifier was reported to diagnose cytomegalovirus status with high specificity and sensitivity in both the original and validation cohorts. Several of the top co-occurrence clusters appeared to be linked to parvovirus B19, influenza, CMV and Epstein-Barr virus, according to a later analysis. A further reported finding was that TCR beta sequences accurately predicted the HLA-A and HLA-B alleles for most subjects in the first cohort. Correlated functional status among segregating V segments might be attributable to linkage disequilibrium, but an unknown experimental factor could not be ruled out. In vitro tests confirmed that a few of the cytomegalovirus-associated TCR beta chains recognize cytomegalovirus antigens. In this cohort, only TCR beta chains were sequenced, and detectable features were limited by the absence of alpha or paired-chain data. According to a later analysis, TCR association rates differed among HLA loci, with DRB1 alleles showing the most associated TCRs and HLA-C alleles showing the fewest. The authors suggested that the approach could potentially be generalized to other disease states and immunological phenotypes. A group of highly shared sequence variants was considered likely to be a technical artifact of the sequencing pipeline. In an earlier analysis of approximately 590 of the donors, most TCR beta V segments appeared in productive rearrangements about 90% or about 30% of the time, broadly matching IMGT annotations. Across donors, most TCR sequences were observed very rarely, whereas some public TCRs were present in many individuals. A total of some 180 TCR beta chains were listed by the study as associated with cytomegalovirus. Sequencing depth was assumed to be roughly uniform across donors in the presence/absence analyses, though that assumption may not hold.

Sequenced: PBMCs. This receptor was identified in a woman in her thirties or forties in good health and CMV-seronegative.

The CDR3: CAWSVLSLGAFF. The base sequence is TGTGCCTGGAGTGTACTTTCCCTAGGAGCTTTCTTT. The sequence joins TRBV30 to TRBJ1-1; there is no confident call for the D gene. Deletion took 0 bases off V and 10 bases off J, with a span of 12 bases between the germline ends. Taken from cysteine to phenylalanine, the CDR3 has 12 residues. Left in the record is the CDR3 DNA by itself, 36 bases read in frame from the first base. The CDR1 and CDR2 encoded by the germline V gene (reference sequence) are GTSNPN and SVGIG. The CDR3 plus the reference TRBV30 and TRBJ1-1 genes for the other parts give the full variable domain: SQTIHQWPATLVQPVGSPLSLECTVEGTSNPNLYWYRQAAGRGLQLLFYSVGIGQISSEVPQNLSASRPQDRQFILSSKKLLLSDSGFYLCAWSVLSLGAFFGQGTRLTVV.